Presented here are 28 T cell receptor beta chains from one specimen sequenced in a study of early T cells in non-severe SARS-CoV-2 infection. TCRdb independently ran MiXCR on the 5' RACE reads; one entry per CDR3 protein. The data hold 50,000 to 75,000 distinct CDR3 sequences, with approximately 12% observed a single time. The material sequenced was whole blood, taken at baseline. Receptors originate from an adult who was a healthcare worker with PCR-confirmed SARS-CoV-2 infection or an uninfected control (not recorded which). The donor label of this sample is uncertain.

V is TRBV11-2 and J is TRBJ1-1; tentatively, D is TRBD1 (5 bases). Germline V gene lookup returns CDR1 SGHAT and CDR2 FQNNGV. Trimming took off 6 bases at V and 1 base at J, with 12 bases between the two ends. The CDR3 extends over 14 amino acids. The CDR3 loop reads CASRKPGRNTEAFF. The CDR3 DNA reads TGTGCCAGCAGAAAGCCGGGACGGAACACTGAAGCTTTCTTT.

In its sample, this clonotype was seen many times. The chain joins TRBV7-6 to TRBJ2-2; D remains ambiguous. The V gene's germline CDR1 is SGHVS and CDR2 FNYEAQ. The V and J ends lost 0 bases and 3 bases respectively, with 8 bases between them. CDR3 length equals 15 residues. CDR3 protein: CASSLAQTHTGELFF. Here the CDR3 DNA reads TGTGCCAGCAGCTTAGCGCAGACGCACACCGGGGAGCTGTTTTTT.

The chain links TRBV30 to TRBJ2-2; D is possibly TRBD2 (6 bases). Germline CDR1 GTSNPN, CDR2 SVGIG (reference sequence). Trimming removed 0 bases at V and 4 bases at J, with 24 bases between. This CDR3 is built from 19 residues. CDR3 coding DNA: TGTGCCTGGAGTGTTTTATATTTCGGAGGGAAGGTTGGCACCGGGGAGCTGTTTTTT. As protein: CAWSVLYFGGKVGTGELFF.

In its sample, this clonotype was seen a few times. V is TRBV7-3 and J is TRBJ2-1; a possible D gene is TRBD1 (7 bases). The length of the CDR3 is 15 residues. Per the germline V gene, CDR1 is SGHTA and CDR2 is FQGTGA. Trimming cost V 3 bases and J 3 bases, with 12 bases left between them. The CDR3 coding sequence is TGTGCCAGCAGCTTCCAGGGGGAGGTCTACAATGAGCAGTTCTTC. It yields the protein CASSFQGEVYNEQFF.

This clonotype was counted a few times. The gene calls are TRBV5-1 and TRBJ2-7; TRBD1 agrees at 7 bases. Germline CDR1 SGHRS, CDR2 YFSETQ. This CDR3 has 17 amino acids. The V and J ends lost 4 bases and 6 bases, in that order; junction bases with no gene match: 19. As DNA, the CDR3 is TGCGCCAGCAGCCGCGATTCCGGGACAGTTATCTCCCCCGAGCAGTACGTC. It specifies CASSRDSGTVISPEQYV.

V usage is TRBV7-2 and J usage is TRBJ2-3; 7 bases map to TRBD1. The CDR3 spans 14 residues. Germline V gene sequence: CDR1 SGHTA, CDR2 FQGNSA. V lost 6 bases, J lost 7 bases, and 10 bases stayed unmatched. This chain's CDR3 is CASSPQGQTNTQYF. For the CDR3, the DNA is TGTGCCAGCAGTCCCCAGGGACAGACGAATACGCAGTATTTT. Supplemented by reference TRBV7-2 and TRBJ2-3, the full variable domain reads GAGVSQSPSNKVTEKGKDVELRCDPISGHTALYWYRQSLGQGLEFLIYFQGNSAPDKSGLPSDRFSAERTGGSVSTLTIQRTQQEDSAVYLCASSPQGQTNTQYFGPGTRLTVL.

This clonotype was observed a few times. The V and J genes are TRBV2 and TRBJ2-7; D unresolved. CDR1 and CDR2 from the germline V gene are SNHLY and FYNNEI. This CDR3 has 13 amino acids. V was clipped by 5 bases and J by 0 bases, with 8 bases between them. The CDR3 DNA sequence: TGTGCCAGCAGTCCCCCCTCCTCCTACGAGCAGTACGTC. It translates to CASSPPSSYEQYV.

This clonotype has only a few counts. CDR3 in DNA: TGTGCCAGCAGCACATCTGGGAACAAAGAGACCCAGTACTTC. This encodes CASSTSGNKETQYF. The gene calls are TRBV6-1 and TRBJ2-5; no clear D gene. This CDR3 region has 14 residues. Germline V lookup: CDR1 MNHNS, CDR2 SASEGT. V shed 6 bases and J shed 3 bases, with 14 bases lying between them.

The genes are TRBV30 and TRBJ1-2; no firm D call. Germline CDR1 and CDR2: GTSNPN and SVGIG (reference sequence). The CDR3 is 17 amino acids. V shed 2 bases and J shed 4 bases, with 23 bases lying between them. DNA for the CDR3: TGTGCCTGGAGTTCTTTAGAAGTAGGAGTTTACATCTATGGCTACACCTTC. It specifies CAWSSLEVGVYIYGYTF.

V and J are TRBV12-3 or TRBV12-4 and TRBJ2-2, with D perhaps given as TRBD1 or TRBD2 (5 bases each). This CDR3 is built from 15 residues. Trimming shortened V by 3 bases and J by 5 bases, and 13 bases separated the two germline ends. CDR3 bases: TGTGCCAGCAGTTTTGCTCTGGGACGTACCGGGGAGCTGTTTTTT. This codes for CASSFALGRTGELFF.

At least ten counts were recorded for this clonotype. V gene TRBV7-9 combines with J gene TRBJ1-2; D may be TRBD1 (5 bases). V lost 6 bases, J lost 4 bases, and 21 bases lay in between. Germline CDR1 SEHNR, CDR2 FQNEAQ (reference sequence). The CDR3 sequence is 16 residues long. The CDR3 is CASRPPGRDGLYGYTF. CDR3 DNA sequence: TGTGCCAGCAGGCCTCCGGGGCGGGACGGGCTCTATGGCTACACCTTC.

The chain employs TRBV5-4 and TRBJ2-5, with TRBD1 identical over 7 bases. J lost 5 bases, V lost 0 bases, and 4 bases had no gene match. Germline values: CDR1 SGHNT, CDR2 YYREEE (reference sequence). The length of the CDR3 is 14 residues. The CDR3 nucleotides read TGTGCCAGCAGCTTGGTAGACAGGGTGGAGACCCAGTACTTC. Residues: CASSLVDRVETQYF.

The rearrangement joins TRBV5-1 to TRBJ2-2, with 9 bases matching TRBD2. Germline V lookup: CDR1 SGHRS, CDR2 YFSETQ. There are 16 residues in the CDR3. The junction had 4 bases not matched to a gene; V was cut back by 4 bases and J by 0 bases. The CDR3 here is CASSPGLAPNTGELFF. The CDR3 bases are TGCGCCAGCAGCCCGGGACTAGCCCCGAACACCGGGGAGCTGTTTTTT. Combining the CDR3 with reference TRBV5-1 and TRBJ2-2 gives the whole variable domain KAGVTQTPRYLIKTRGQQVTLSCSPISGHRSVSWYQQTPGQGLQFLFEYFSETQRNKGNFPGRFSGRQFSNSRSEMNVSTLELGDSALYLCASSPGLAPNTGELFFGEGSRLTVL.

There are a few counts of this clonotype. The chain carries TRBV7-8 and TRBJ1-6, with TRBD1 matching 8 bases. CDR1 is SGHVS and CDR2 is FQNEAQ in the germline V gene. V was clipped by 5 bases and J by 7 bases; unmatched bases: 10. This CDR3 comprises 16 residues. This CDR3 is CASSPRQGNKNSPLHF. The CDR3 DNA sequence: TGTGCCAGCAGCCCGCGACAGGGGAATAAGAATTCACCCCTCCACTTT.

This clonotype has more than one count but fewer than ten. DNA for the CDR3: TGTGCCACCAGGGGACAGGGAAACACCGGGGAGCTGTTTTTT. Its protein is CATRGQGNTGELFF. This chain joins TRBV24-1 and TRBJ2-2, with 9 bases aligning to TRBD1. CDR3 length: 14 residues. V lost 7 bases to trimming and J lost 2 bases; unmatched junction nucleotides: 1. CDR1 is KGHDR, CDR2 SFDVKD, per germline.

The rearrangement joins TRBV19 to TRBJ2-2; 8 nucleotides match TRBD2. The V gene end was trimmed by 10 bases and the J gene end by 1 base; junction bases not matched to a gene: 5. Germline assignment: CDR1 LNHDA and CDR2 SQIVND (reference sequence). This CDR3 is 14 amino acids long. CDR3 protein: CATREGMNTGELFF. The DNA of the CDR3 is TGTGCCACCCGGGAGGGGATGAACACCGGGGAGCTGTTTTTT.

This clonotype showed up just a few times. The chain uses TRBV2 and TRBJ2-3, with D uncertain. V gave up 4 bases and J gave up 1 base, with 12 bases separating them. Germline lookup yields CDR1 SNHLY and CDR2 FYNNEI. The CDR3 is 15 residues long. The CDR3 loop reads CASSGQWGGTDTQYF. The DNA of the CDR3 is TGTGCCAGCAGTGGACAATGGGGTGGCACAGATACGCAGTATTTT.

The rearrangement links TRBV12-3 or TRBV12-4 to TRBJ1-1; D might be TRBD1 (5 bases). The length of the CDR3 is 12 residues. V dropped 3 bases and J dropped 5 bases, with 7 bases sitting between them. CDR3 DNA sequence: TGTGCCAGCAGTTTCGCAGGGACTGAAGCTTTCTTT. Amino acid sequence: CASSFAGTEAFF.

The gene calls are TRBV29-1 and TRBJ2-5; 13 bases map to TRBD2. The ends lost 5 bases at V and 4 bases at J; junction bases unmatched: 10. The CDR3 is 16 residues long. CDR1 SQVTM and CDR2 ANQGSEA come from the germline V gene. The DNA for the CDR3 is TGCAGCGTTTGTTGGACTAGCGGGGGTATCGCAGAGACCCAGTACTTC. Its translation: CSVCWTSGGIAETQYF.

This clonotype occurred a few times. The chain uses TRBV30 and TRBJ2-2, with D possibly TRBD1 on 6 matching bases. Trimming shortened V by 4 bases and J by 6 bases, and 12 bases separated the two germline ends. From germline, CDR1 is GTSNPN and CDR2 SVGIG (reference sequence). This CDR3 spans 13 amino acids. CDR3 sequence: CAWNKQGSGELFF. CDR3 DNA sequence: TGTGCCTGGAACAAACAGGGCTCCGGGGAGCTGTTTTTT.

The chain has TRBV9 and TRBJ1-2; tentative D call: TRBD1 (5 bases). The V gene lost 1 base and the J gene lost 1 base, with 14 bases spanning the gap. The length of the CDR3 is 16 residues. The germline V gene encodes CDR1 SGDLS and CDR2 YYNGEE. The CDR3 DNA follows: TGTGCCAGCAGCGTAACTGGGGGTGGCGGTAACTATGGCTACACCTTC. This gives the protein CASSVTGGGGNYGYTF.

The CDR3 DNA sequence: TGTGCCAGCAGCCAAACAGGGGGAGGGACTGAAGCTTTCTTT. Its protein is CASSQTGGGTEAFF. The chain recombines TRBV3-1 with TRBJ1-1; 8 bases align to TRBD1. V dropped 2 bases and J dropped 5; count of bases not matched to a gene: 4. The CDR3 has 14 residues. Germline values: CDR1 LGHDT, CDR2 YNNKEL (reference sequence). Using reference TRBV3-1 and TRBJ1-1 for the parts outside the CDR3, the full variable domain is DTAVSQTPKYLVTQMGNDKSIKCEQNLGHDTMYWYKQDSKKFLKIMFSYNNKELIINETVPNRFSPKSPDKAHLNLHINSLELGDSAVYFCASSQTGGGTEAFFGQGTRLTVV.

The genes are TRBV10-1 and TRBJ1-6; TRBD1 might be the D (5 bases). V lost 9 bases to trimming and J lost 10 bases, with 22 bases between them. In germline, CDR1 is WNHNN, CDR2 SYGVQD (reference sequence). The CDR3 covers 15 residues. This chain's CDR3 is CARNGIYGGGSPLHF. CDR3 coding DNA: TGCGCCAGGAACGGTATATACGGGGGGGGATCACCCCTCCACTTT.

This clonotype was counted between two and nine times. This chain links TRBV29-1 with TRBJ2-5; no clear D gene. V shed 4 bases and J shed 0 bases, with 9 bases lying between them. The germline V gene has CDR1 SQVTM and CDR2 ANQGSEA. The CDR3 runs to 13 residues. This CDR3 is CSVGSVYQETQYF. The CDR3 region has the DNA TGCAGCGTTGGTTCCGTTTACCAAGAGACCCAGTACTTC.

V gene TRBV24-1 combines with J gene TRBJ1-3; D ambiguous. Germline V CDR1 and CDR2: KGHDR, SFDVKD. The V end was cut by 2 bases, the J end by 2 bases, with 0 bases between. This CDR3 has 12 residues. CDR3 nucleotides: TGTGCCACCAGTGATTCTGGAAACACCATATATTTT. Its translation is CATSDSGNTIYF.

This clonotype was counted between two and nine times. V is TRBV30 and J is TRBJ2-1; a weak D match, TRBD2 (7 bases). The CDR3 totals 12 residues. Germline V gene lookup returns CDR1 GTSNPN and CDR2 SVGIG (reference sequence). The V and J ends lost 8 bases and 5 bases respectively, with 13 bases between them. The CDR3 sequence is CAGGAVNNEQFF. The CDR3 coding sequence is TGTGCCGGGGGGGCGGTTAACAATGAGCAGTTCTTC.

The J gene is TRBJ1-1, the V gene TRBV12-3 or TRBV12-4, with D possibly being TRBD1 (5 bases). V gave up 6 bases and J gave up 0 bases, with 14 bases separating them. The CDR3 covers 15 residues. For the CDR3, the DNA is TGTGCCAGCAGCCGAAGACAGACCATGAACACTGAAGCTTTCTTT. Translated, it gives CASSRRQTMNTEAFF.

V is TRBV4-2 and J is TRBJ2-5; D may correspond to TRBD1 or TRBD2 (6 bases each). Trimming took 0 bases from V and 5 from J, leaving 13 bases between them. Germline loops: CDR1 LGHNA, CDR2 YNFKEQ. The CDR3 sequence is 15 residues long. The CDR3 spells CASSQDPGAGETQYF. As DNA, the CDR3 is TGTGCCAGCAGCCAAGATCCGGGGGCCGGGGAGACCCAGTACTTC.